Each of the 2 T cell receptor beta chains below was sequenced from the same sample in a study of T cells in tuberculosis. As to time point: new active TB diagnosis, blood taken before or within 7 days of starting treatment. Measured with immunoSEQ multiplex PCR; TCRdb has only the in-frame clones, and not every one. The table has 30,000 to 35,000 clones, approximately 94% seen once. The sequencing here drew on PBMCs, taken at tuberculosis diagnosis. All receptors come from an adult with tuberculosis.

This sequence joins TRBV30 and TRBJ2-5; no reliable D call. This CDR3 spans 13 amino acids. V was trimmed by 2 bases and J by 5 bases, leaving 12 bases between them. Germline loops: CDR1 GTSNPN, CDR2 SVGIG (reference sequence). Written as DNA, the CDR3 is TGTGCCTGGAGTATTAGCTTTCAGGAGACCCAGTACTTC. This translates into CAWSISFQETQYF.

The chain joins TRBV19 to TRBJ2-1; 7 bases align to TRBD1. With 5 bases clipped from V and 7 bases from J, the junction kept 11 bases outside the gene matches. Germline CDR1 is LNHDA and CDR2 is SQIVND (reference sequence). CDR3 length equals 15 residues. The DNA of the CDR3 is TGTGCCAGTAGTGGGTGGGGGACAGCAACTAATGAGCAGTTCTTC. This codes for CASSGWGTATNEQFF. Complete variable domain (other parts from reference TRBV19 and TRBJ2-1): DGGITQSPKYLFRKEGQNVTLSCEQNLNHDAMYWYRQDPGQGLRLIYYSQIVNDFQKGDIAEGYSVSREKKESFPLTVTSAQKNPTAFYLCASSGWGTATNEQFFGPGTRLTVL.